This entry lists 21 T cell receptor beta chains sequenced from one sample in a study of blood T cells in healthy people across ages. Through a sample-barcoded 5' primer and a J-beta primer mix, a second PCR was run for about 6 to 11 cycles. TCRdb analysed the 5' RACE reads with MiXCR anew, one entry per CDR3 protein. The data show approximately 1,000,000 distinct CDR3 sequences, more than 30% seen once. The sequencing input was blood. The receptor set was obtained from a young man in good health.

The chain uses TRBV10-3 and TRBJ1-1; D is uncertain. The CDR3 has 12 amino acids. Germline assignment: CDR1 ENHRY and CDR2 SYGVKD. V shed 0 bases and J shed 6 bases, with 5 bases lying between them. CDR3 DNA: TGTGCCATCAGTGAGTCCGGGGCTGAAGCTTTCTTT. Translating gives CAISESGAEAFF.

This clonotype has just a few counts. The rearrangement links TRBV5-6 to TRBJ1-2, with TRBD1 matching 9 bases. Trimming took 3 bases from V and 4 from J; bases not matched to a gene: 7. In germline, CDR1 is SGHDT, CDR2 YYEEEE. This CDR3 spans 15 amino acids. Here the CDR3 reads CASSSTGGAGYGYTF. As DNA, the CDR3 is TGTGCCAGCAGCTCCACAGGGGGCGCAGGCTATGGCTACACCTTC.

As DNA, the CDR3 is TGTGCCAGCAGCTTTCTAACGGGCCGGACTAGTGGGGGGTACAATGAGCAGTACTTC. This translates into CASSFLTGRTSGGYNEQYF. V usage is TRBV7-9 and J usage is TRBJ2-1; 7 bases align to TRBD2. Gene TRBJ2-7 matches the end of the DNA better, so the J call may be wrong. The germline CDR1 and CDR2 sequences are SEHNR and FQNEAQ (reference sequence). CDR3 length: 19 amino acids.

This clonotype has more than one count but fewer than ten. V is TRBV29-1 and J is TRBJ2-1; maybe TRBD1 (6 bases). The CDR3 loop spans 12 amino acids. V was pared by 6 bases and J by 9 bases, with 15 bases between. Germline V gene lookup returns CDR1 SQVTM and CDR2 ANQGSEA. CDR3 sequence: CSVGAGWTEQFF. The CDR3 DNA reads TGCAGCGTGGGGGCAGGGTGGACTGAGCAGTTCTTC.

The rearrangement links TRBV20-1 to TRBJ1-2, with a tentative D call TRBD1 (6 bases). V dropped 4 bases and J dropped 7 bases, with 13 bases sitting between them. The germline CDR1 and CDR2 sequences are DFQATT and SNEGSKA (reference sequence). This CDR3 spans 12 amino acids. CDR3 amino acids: CSAIQGGLGYTF. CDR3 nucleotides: TGCAGTGCTATACAGGGTGGGCTTGGCTACACCTTC.

The CDR3 spells CASSPLVNEQYF. The CDR3 DNA is TGTGCCAGCAGTCCCCTTGTGAATGAGCAGTACTTC. V gene TRBV12-3 or TRBV12-4 combines with J gene TRBJ2-7; D gene ambiguous. V shed 5 bases and J shed 7 bases, with 12 bases lying between them. There are 12 residues in the CDR3.

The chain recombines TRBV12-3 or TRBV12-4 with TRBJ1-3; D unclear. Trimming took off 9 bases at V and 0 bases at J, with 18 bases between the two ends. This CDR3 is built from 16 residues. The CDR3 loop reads CASSLDGGLSGNTIYF. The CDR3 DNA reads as TGTGCCAGTAGCCTGGACGGAGGCCTCTCTGGAAACACCATATATTTT.

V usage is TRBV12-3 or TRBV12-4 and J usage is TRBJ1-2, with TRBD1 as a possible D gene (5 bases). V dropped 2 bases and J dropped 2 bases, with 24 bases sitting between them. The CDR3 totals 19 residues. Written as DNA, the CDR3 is TGTGCCAGCAGTTTATGGGCCCCCTATCCGGGGGTAGAGAACTATGGCTACACCTTC. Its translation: CASSLWAPYPGVENYGYTF.

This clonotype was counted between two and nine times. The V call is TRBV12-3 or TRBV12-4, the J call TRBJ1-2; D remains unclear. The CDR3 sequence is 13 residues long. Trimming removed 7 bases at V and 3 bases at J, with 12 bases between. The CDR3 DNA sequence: TGTGCCAGCACCCCGGCGAGTTACTATGGCTACACCTTC. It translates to CASTPASYYGYTF.

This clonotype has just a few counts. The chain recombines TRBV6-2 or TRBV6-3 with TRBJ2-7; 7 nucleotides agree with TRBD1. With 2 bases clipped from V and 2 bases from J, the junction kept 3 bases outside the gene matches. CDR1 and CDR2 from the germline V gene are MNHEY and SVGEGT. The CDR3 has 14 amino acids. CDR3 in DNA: TGTGCCAGCAGTTACGGCAGGGGGACCTACGAGCAGTACTTC. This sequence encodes CASSYGRGTYEQYF.

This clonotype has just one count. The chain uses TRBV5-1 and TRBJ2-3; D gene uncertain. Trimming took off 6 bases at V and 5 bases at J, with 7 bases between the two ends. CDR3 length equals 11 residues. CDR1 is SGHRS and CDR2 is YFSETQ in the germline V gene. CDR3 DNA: TGCGCCAGCACCCTCCAAGATACGCAGTATTTT. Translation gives CASTLQDTQYF.

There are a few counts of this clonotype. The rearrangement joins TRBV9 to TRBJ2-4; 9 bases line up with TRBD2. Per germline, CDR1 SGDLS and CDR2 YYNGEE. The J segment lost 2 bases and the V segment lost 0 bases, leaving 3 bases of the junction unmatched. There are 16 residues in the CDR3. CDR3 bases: TGTGCCAGCAGCGTAGCCCCTAGCGGGACCAAAAACATTCAGTACTTC. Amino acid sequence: CASSVAPSGTKNIQYF.

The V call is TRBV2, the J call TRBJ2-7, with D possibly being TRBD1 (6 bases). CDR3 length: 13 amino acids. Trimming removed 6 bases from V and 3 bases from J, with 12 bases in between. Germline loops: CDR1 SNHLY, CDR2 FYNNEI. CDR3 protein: CASRDSMSYEQYF. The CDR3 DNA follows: TGTGCCAGCAGGGACAGCATGAGCTACGAGCAGTACTTC. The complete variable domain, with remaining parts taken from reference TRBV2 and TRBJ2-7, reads EPEVTQTPSHQVTQMGQEVILRCVPISNHLYFYWYRQILGQKVEFLVSFYNNEISEKSEIFDDQFSVERPDGSNFTLKIRSTKLEDSAMYFCASRDSMSYEQYFGPGTRLTVT.

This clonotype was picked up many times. CDR3 sequence reads: CSVDRNSYNEQFF. Written as DNA, the CDR3 is TGCAGCGTTGATCGGAATTCCTACAATGAGCAGTTCTTC. J is TRBJ2-1 and V is TRBV29-1; no reliable D call. CDR1 is SQVTM and CDR2 is ANQGSEA in the germline V gene. V was clipped by 3 bases and J by 1 base, with 7 bases between them. The CDR3 runs to 13 residues.

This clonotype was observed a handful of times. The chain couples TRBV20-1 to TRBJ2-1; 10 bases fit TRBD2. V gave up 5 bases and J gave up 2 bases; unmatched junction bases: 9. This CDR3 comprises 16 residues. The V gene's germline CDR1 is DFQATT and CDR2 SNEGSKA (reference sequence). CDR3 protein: CSAEPSTSGAYNEQFF. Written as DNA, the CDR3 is TGCAGTGCTGAACCGTCTACTAGCGGGGCCTACAATGAGCAGTTCTTC.

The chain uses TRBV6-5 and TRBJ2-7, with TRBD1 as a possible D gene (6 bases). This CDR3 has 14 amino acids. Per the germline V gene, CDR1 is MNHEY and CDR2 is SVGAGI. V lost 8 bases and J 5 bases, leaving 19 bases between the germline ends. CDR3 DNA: TGTGCCAGCGGGGGCGTACAGGAGATAAACGAGCAGTACTTC. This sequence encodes CASGGVQEINEQYF.

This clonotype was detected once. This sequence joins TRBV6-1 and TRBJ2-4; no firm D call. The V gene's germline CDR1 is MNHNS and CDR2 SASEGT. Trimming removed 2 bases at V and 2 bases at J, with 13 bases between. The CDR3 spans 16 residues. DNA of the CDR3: TGTGCCAGCAGTGAAACCCCCAAAGGATCCAAAAACATTCAGTACTTC. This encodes CASSETPKGSKNIQYF.

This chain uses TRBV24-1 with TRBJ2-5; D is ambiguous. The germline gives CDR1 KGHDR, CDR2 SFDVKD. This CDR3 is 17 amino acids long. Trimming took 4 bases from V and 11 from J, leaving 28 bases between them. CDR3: CATSDPAAVNSYNEQYF. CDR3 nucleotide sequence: TGTGCCACCAGTGACCCTGCGGCGGTGAACTCCTACAATGAGCAGTACTTC.

CDR3 nucleotides: TGTGCCAGCAGCTTAGGCGGGGTTGTAGAGACCCAGTACTTC. This encodes CASSLGGVVETQYF. This rearrangement joins TRBV7-9 to TRBJ2-4, with D possibly being TRBD2 (6 bases). The end of the DNA fits TRBJ2-5 better, so the J call may be wrong. CDR1 is SEHNR and CDR2 is FQNEAQ in the germline V gene (reference sequence). The CDR3 extends over 14 amino acids.

DNA for the CDR3: TGTGCCTGGAGCGACCTCCTAGCGGGGGGGAAAGAGACCCAGTACTTC. Its translation is CAWSDLLAGGKETQYF. The rearrangement uses TRBV30 and TRBJ2-5; 12 bases fit TRBD2. J lost 3 bases, V lost 3 bases, and 8 bases had no gene match. The length of the CDR3 is 16 residues. Germline-derived CDR1 and CDR2 are GTSNPN and SVGIG (reference sequence).

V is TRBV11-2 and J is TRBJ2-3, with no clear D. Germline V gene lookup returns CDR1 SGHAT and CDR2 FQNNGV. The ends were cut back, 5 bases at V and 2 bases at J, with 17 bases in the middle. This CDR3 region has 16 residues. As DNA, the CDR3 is TGTGCCAGCAGCCCAATGGGGTCCAGCTTCACAGATACGCAGTATTTT. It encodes CASSPMGSSFTDTQYF.